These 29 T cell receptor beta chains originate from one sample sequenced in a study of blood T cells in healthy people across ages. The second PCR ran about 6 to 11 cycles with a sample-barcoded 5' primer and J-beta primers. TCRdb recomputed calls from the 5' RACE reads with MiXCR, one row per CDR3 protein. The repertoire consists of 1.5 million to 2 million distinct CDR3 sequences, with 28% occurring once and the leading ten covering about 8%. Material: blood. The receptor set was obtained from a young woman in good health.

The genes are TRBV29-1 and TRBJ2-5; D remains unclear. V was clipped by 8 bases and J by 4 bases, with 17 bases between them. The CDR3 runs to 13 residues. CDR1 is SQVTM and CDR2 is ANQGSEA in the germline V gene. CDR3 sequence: CSHLGILRETQYF. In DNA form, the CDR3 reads TGCAGCCACCTCGGAATTTTGCGAGAGACCCAGTACTTC.

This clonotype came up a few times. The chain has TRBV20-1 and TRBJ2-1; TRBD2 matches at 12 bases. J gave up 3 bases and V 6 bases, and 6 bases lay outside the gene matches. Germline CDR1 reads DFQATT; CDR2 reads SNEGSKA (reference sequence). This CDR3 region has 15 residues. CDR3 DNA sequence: TGCAGTGCGGCGACTAGCGGGAGACGCTACAATGAGCAGTTCTTC. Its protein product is CSAATSGRRYNEQFF.

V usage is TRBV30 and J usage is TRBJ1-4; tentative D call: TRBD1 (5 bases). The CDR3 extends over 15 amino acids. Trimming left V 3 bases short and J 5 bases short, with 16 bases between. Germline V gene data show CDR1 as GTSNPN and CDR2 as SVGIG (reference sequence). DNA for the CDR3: TGTGCCTGGAGCCGCTCCGGGACCAAAAATGAAAAACTGTTTTTT. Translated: CAWSRSGTKNEKLFF. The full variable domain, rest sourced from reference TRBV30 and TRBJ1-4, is SQTIHQWPATLVQPVGSPLSLECTVEGTSNPNLYWYRQAAGRGLQLLFYSVGIGQISSEVPQNLSASRPQDRQFILSSKKLLLSDSGFYLCAWSRSGTKNEKLFFGSGTQLSVL.

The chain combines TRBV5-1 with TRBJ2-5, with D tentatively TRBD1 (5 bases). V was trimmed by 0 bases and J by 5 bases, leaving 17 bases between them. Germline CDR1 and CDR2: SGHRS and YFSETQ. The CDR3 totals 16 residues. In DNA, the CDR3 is TGCGCCAGCAGCTTGGACCCCCTGCCCAGGGTGGAGACCCAGTACTTC. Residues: CASSLDPLPRVETQYF. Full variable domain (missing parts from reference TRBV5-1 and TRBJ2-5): KAGVTQTPRYLIKTRGQQVTLSCSPISGHRSVSWYQQTPGQGLQFLFEYFSETQRNKGNFPGRFSGRQFSNSRSEMNVSTLELGDSALYLCASSLDPLPRVETQYFGPGTRLLVL.

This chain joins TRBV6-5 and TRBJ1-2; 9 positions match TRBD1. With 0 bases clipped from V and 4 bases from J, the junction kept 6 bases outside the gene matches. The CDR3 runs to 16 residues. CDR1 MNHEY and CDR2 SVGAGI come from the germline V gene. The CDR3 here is CASSYSSRTGAYGYTF. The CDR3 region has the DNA TGTGCCAGCAGTTACTCGAGTAGGACAGGGGCCTATGGCTACACCTTC.

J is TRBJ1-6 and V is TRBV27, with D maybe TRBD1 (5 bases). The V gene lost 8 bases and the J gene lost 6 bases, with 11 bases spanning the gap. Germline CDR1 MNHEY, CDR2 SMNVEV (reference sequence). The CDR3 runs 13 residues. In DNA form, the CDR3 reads TGTGCCAGCGGCCTGACAGTTAATTCACCCCTCCACTTT. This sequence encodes CASGLTVNSPLHF.

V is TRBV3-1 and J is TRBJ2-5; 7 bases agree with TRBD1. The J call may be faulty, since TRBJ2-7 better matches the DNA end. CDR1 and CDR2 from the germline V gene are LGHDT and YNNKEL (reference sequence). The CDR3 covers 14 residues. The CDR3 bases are TGTGCCAGCAGCCCCTGGGACAGAAACTACGAGCAGTACTTC. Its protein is CASSPWDRNYEQYF.

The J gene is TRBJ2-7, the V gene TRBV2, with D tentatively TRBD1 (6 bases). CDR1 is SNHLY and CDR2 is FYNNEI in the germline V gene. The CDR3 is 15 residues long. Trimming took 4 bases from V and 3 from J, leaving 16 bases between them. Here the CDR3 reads CASSGDNGILYEQYF. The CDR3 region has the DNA TGTGCCAGCAGTGGGGACAACGGGATCCTCTACGAGCAGTACTTC.

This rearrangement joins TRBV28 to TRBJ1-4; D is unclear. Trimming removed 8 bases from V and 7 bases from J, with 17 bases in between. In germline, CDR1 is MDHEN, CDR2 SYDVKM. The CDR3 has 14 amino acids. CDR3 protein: CASRSIRIGEKLFF. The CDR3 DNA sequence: TGTGCCAGCCGATCGATCCGGATTGGTGAAAAACTGTTTTTT. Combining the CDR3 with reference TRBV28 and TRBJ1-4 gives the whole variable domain DVKVTQSSRYLVKRTGEKVFLECVQDMDHENMFWYRQDPGLGLRLIYFSYDVKMKEKGDIPEGYSVSREKKERFSLILESASTNQTSMYLCASRSIRIGEKLFFGSGTQLSVL.

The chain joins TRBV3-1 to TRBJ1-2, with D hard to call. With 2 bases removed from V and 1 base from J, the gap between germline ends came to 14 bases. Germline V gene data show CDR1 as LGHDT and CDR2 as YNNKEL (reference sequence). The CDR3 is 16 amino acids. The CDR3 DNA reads TGTGCCAGCAGCCAATTAGGATACCCAGATAACTATGGCTACACCTTC. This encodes CASSQLGYPDNYGYTF.

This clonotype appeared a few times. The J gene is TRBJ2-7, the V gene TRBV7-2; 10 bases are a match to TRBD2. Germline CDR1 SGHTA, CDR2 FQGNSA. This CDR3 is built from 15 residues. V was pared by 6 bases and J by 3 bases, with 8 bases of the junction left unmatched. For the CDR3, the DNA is TGTGCCAGCAGTTTGGACGGGACTAGCGTCTACGAGCAGTACTTC. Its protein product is CASSLDGTSVYEQYF.

The CDR3 spells CASRDNLRNQPQHF. Here the CDR3 DNA reads TGTGCCAGCCGCGACAACCTCCGCAATCAGCCCCAGCATTTT. The rearrangement links TRBV12-3 or TRBV12-4 to TRBJ1-5; no firm D call. CDR3 length: 14 residues. Between the trimmed V and J ends, which lost 8 bases and 2 bases, there was a span of 13 bases.

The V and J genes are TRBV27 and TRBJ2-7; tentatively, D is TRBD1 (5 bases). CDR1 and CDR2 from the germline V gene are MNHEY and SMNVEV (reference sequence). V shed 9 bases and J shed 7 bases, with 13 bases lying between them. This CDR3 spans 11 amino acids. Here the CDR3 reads CAREQDREQYF. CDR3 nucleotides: TGTGCCAGGGAACAGGATCGGGAGCAGTACTTC.

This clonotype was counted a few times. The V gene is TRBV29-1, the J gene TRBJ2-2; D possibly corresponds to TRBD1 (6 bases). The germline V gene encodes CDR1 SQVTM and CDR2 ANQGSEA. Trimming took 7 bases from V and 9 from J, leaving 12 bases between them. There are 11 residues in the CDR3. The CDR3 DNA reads TGCAGCGCAGGGGACGCCTGGGAGCTGTTTTTT. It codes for CSAGDAWELFF.

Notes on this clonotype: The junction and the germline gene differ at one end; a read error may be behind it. CDR3 protein: CTTRPPNEQFF. The CDR3 nucleotides read TGTACCACCAGGCCGCCCAATGAGCAGTTCTTC. This chain connects TRBV15 to TRBJ2-1; D gene uncertain. Germline lookup yields CDR1 LNHNV and CDR2 YYDKDF (reference sequence). CDR3 length: 11 residues.

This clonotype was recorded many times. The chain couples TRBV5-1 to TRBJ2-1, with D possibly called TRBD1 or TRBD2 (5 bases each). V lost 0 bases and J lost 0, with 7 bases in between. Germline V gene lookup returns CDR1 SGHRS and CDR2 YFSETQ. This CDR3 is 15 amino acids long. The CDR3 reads CASSLEGSSYNEQFF. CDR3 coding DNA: TGCGCCAGCAGCTTGGAGGGGAGCTCCTACAATGAGCAGTTCTTC. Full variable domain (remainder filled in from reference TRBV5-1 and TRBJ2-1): KAGVTQTPRYLIKTRGQQVTLSCSPISGHRSVSWYQQTPGQGLQFLFEYFSETQRNKGNFPGRFSGRQFSNSRSEMNVSTLELGDSALYLCASSLEGSSYNEQFFGPGTRLTVL.

The CDR3: CASSLFEAVNSNQPQHF. The DNA of the CDR3 is TGTGCCAGCAGTTTATTTGAGGCGGTGAATAGCAATCAGCCCCAGCATTTT. This chain links TRBV28 with TRBJ1-5; D gene unclear. The CDR3 loop spans 17 amino acids. Germline CDR1 MDHEN, CDR2 SYDVKM. V shed 1 base and J shed 0 bases, with 13 bases lying between them. Full variable domain (rest looked up from reference TRBV28 and TRBJ1-5): DVKVTQSSRYLVKRTGEKVFLECVQDMDHENMFWYRQDPGLGLRLIYFSYDVKMKEKGDIPEGYSVSREKKERFSLILESASTNQTSMYLCASSLFEAVNSNQPQHFGDGTRLSIL.

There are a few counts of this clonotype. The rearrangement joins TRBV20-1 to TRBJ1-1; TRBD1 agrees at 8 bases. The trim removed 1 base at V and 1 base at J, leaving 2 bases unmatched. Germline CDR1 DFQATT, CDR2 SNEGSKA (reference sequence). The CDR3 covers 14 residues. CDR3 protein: CSARGGTGNTEAFF. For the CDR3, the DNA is TGCAGTGCTAGAGGCGGGACAGGGAACACTGAAGCTTTCTTT.

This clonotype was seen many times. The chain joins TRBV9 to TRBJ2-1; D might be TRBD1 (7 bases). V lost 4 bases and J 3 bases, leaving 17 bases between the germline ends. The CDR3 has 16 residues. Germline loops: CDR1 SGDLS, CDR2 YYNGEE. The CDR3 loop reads CASSYLPGGNYNEQFF. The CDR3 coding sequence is TGTGCCAGCAGCTACCTGCCAGGGGGGAACTACAATGAGCAGTTCTTC.

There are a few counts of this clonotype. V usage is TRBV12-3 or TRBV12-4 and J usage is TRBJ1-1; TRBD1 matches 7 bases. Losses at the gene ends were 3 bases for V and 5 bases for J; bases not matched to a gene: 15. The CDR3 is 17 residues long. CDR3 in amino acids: CASSLASGGGVWTEAFF. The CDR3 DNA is TGTGCCAGCAGTTTGGCCAGCGGAGGGGGCGTTTGGACTGAAGCTTTCTTT.

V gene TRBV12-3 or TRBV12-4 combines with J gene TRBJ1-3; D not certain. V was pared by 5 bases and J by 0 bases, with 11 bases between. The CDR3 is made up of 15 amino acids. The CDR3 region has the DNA TGTGCCAGCAGTCCCCGCACCACCTCTGGAAACACCATATATTTT. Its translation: CASSPRTTSGNTIYF.

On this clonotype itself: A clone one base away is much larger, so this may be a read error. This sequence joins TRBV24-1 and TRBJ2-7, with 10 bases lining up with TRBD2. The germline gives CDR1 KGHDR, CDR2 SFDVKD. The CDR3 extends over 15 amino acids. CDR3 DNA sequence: TGTGCCATCAGTGATCAGCGGGGGGGATCCTACGAGCAGTACTTC. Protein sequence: CAISDQRGGSYEQYF.

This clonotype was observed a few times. The CDR3 coding sequence is TGTGCCAGTGGGGGGGTTCTAGGATCACAGATAGGGACGCAGTATTTT. Translation: CASGGVLGSQIGTQYF. The rearrangement links TRBV6-5 to TRBJ2-3, with 7 bases matching TRBD2. The length of the CDR3 is 16 residues. From germline, CDR1 is MNHEY and CDR2 SVGAGI. The junction had 21 bases not matched to a gene; V was cut back by 9 bases and J by 9 bases.

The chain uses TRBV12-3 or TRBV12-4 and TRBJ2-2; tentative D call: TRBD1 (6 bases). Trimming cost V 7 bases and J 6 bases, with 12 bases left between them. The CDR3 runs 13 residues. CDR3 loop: CASTRTGPGELFF. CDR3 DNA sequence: TGTGCCAGCACTCGAACAGGGCCCGGGGAGCTGTTTTTT.

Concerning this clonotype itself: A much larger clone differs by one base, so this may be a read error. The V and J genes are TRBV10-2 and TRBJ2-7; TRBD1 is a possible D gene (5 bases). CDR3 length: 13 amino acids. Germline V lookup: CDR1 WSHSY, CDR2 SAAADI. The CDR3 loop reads CASSGQGSGEQDF. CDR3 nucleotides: TGCGCCAGCAGTGGCCAGGGATCGGGTGAGCAGGACTTC.

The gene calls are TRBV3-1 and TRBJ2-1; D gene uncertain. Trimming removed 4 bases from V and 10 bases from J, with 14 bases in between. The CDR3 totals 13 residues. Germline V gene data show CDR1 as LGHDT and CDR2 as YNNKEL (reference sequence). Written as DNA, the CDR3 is TGTGCCAGCAGCCCTAAGGTCCCATCAGAGCAGTTCTTC. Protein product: CASSPKVPSEQFF.

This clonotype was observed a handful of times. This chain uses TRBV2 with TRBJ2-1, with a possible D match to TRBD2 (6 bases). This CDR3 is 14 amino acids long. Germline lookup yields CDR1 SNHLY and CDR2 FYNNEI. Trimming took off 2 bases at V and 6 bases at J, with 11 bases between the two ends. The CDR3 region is CASSETPGGNEQFF. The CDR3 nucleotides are TGTGCCAGCAGTGAAACCCCCGGGGGCAATGAGCAGTTCTTC.

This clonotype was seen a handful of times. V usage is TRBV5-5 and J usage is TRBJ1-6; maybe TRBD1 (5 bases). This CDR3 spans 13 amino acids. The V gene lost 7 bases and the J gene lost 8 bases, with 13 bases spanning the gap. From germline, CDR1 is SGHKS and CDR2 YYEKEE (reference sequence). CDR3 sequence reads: CASLWQGDSPLHF. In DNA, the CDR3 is TGTGCCAGCCTTTGGCAGGGAGATTCACCCCTCCACTTT.

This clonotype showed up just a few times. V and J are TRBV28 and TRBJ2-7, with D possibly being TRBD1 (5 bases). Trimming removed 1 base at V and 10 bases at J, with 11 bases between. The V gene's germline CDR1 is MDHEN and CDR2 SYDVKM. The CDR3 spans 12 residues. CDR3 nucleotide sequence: TGTGCCAGCAGTTTATCAGAAGGGGTCCAGTACTTC. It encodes CASSLSEGVQYF.